This T cell receptor (beta chain) is drawn from a study of CD8 T cells in ankylosing spondylitis. This clonotype showed up just a few times. Its antigen remains unidentified. Study-wide findings and caveats: A number of the motif variants had already been described in reactive arthritis synovial fluid and blood.

TCRdb reprocessed the 5' RACE reads via MiXCR and lists one record per CDR3 protein. The sample yields roughly 280,000 distinct CDR3 sequences, approximately 20% seen once. CDR1 is MDHEN and CDR2 is SYDVKM in the germline V gene. With 7 bases clipped from V and 7 bases from J, the junction kept 6 bases outside the gene matches. CDR3 length: 14 residues. V and J are TRBV28 and TRBJ1-6; 8 nucleotides agree with TRBD1. The sample comprised blood, either unsorted or a sorted T cell fraction (not recorded which). This receptor was identified in a male donor with ankylosing spondylitis or in good health (not recorded which). The CDR3 here is CASIWAGGNSPLHF. CDR3 DNA sequence: TGTGCCAGCATTTGGGCAGGGGGCAATTCACCCCTCCACTTT.